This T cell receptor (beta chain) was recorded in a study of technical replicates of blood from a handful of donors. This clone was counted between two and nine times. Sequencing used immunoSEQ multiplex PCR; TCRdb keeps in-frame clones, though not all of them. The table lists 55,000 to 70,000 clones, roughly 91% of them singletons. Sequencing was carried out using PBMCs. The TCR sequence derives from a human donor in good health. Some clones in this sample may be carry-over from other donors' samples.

Written as DNA, the CDR3 is TGTGCCAGCAGCGACAGGGGCCTGGACTATGGCTACACCTTC. Amino acid sequence: CASSDRGLDYGYTF. This sequence joins TRBV7-2 and TRBJ1-2, with 8 bases aligning to TRBD1. J lost 3 bases, V lost 5 bases, and 5 bases had no gene match. CDR3 length: 14 amino acids. Per the germline V gene, CDR1 is SGHTA and CDR2 is FQGNSA.